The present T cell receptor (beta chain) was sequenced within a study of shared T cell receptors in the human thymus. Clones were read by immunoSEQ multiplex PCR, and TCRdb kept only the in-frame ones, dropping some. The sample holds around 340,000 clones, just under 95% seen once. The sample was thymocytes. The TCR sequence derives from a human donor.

Here the CDR3 reads CALRGGAWETQYF. In DNA, the CDR3 is TGTGCCCTCAGGGGCGGGGCGTGGGAGACCCAGTACTTC. The chain combines TRBV7-6 with TRBJ2-5; tentatively, D is TRBD1 or TRBD2 (6 bases each). CDR3 length: 13 amino acids. Per germline, CDR1 SGHVS and CDR2 FNYEAQ. Trimming stripped 11 bases from V and 5 bases from J, with 18 bases between. Looking up the rest from reference TRBV7-6 and TRBJ2-5 gives the full variable domain: GAGVSQSPRYKVTKRGQDVALRCDPISGHVSLYWYRQALGQGPEFLTYFNYEAQQDKSGLPNDRFSAERPEGSISTLTIQRTEQRDSAMYRCALRGGAWETQYFGPGTRLLVL.